The next 11 T cell receptor beta chains were all read from a single sample in a study of OX40 agonist ivuxolimab in advanced cancers. This table comes from immunoSEQ multiplex PCR, and its TCRdb copy is limited to in-frame clones, with some not included. The sample contains fewer than 80,000 clones, around 73% of which appear only once. Sequencing was performed on CD4+ or CD8+ T cells sorted from blood, taken in a trial of the OX40 agonist ivuxolimab. The receptors shown here come from an adult with an advanced solid tumor such as melanoma, head and neck, liver or kidney cancer.

The genes are TRBV7-6 and TRBJ2-6; TRBD1 aligns across 8 bases. This CDR3 has 17 amino acids. V gave up 3 bases and J gave up 4 bases; unmatched junction bases: 8. Germline V lookup: CDR1 SGHVS, CDR2 FNYEAQ. CDR3 nucleotide sequence: TGTGCCAGCAGCTTCCCCGGGGACAGGACCGGGGCCAACGTCCTGACTTTC. Translation gives CASSFPGDRTGANVLTF.

This clone was found once. The chain recombines TRBV19 with TRBJ2-2, with D maybe TRBD2 (5 bases). The germline V gene encodes CDR1 LNHDA and CDR2 SQIVND (reference sequence). The CDR3 sequence is 14 residues long. Trimming removed 5 bases at V and 7 bases at J, with 14 bases between. DNA of the CDR3: TGTGCCAGTAGTTATCTCGGGGTTTTCGGGGAGCTGTTTTTT. Protein product: CASSYLGVFGELFF.

V is TRBV11-1 and J is TRBJ2-1; TRBD2 matches 12 bases. The V gene end was trimmed by 5 bases and the J gene end by 4 bases; junction bases not matched to a gene: 3. The germline V gene has CDR1 SGHAT and CDR2 FQDESV (reference sequence). The CDR3 runs to 15 residues. In DNA form, the CDR3 reads TGTGCCAGCAGCCTCGGACTAGCGGGATACAATGAGCAGTTCTTC. Protein: CASSLGLAGYNEQFF.

The chain employs TRBV9 and TRBJ1-1; the D is unclear. The CDR3 loop spans 14 amino acids. Germline V gene sequence: CDR1 SGDLS, CDR2 YYNGEE. With 1 base removed from V and 1 base from J, the gap between germline ends came to 8 bases. The DNA of the CDR3 is TGTGCCAGCAGCGTACTGGGATCGAACACTGAAGCTTTCTTT. Encoded protein: CASSVLGSNTEAFF. Complete variable domain (other parts from reference TRBV9 and TRBJ1-1): DSGVTQTPKHLITATGQRVTLRCSPRSGDLSVYWYQQSLDQGLQFLIQYYNGEERAKGNILERFSAQQFPDLHSELNLSSLELGDSALYFCASSVLGSNTEAFFGQGTRLTVV.

The V gene is TRBV13, the J gene TRBJ2-1; TRBD2 aligns across 11 bases. Trimming cost V 4 bases and J 0 bases; bases outside gene matches: 5. The CDR3 is 17 amino acids. Germline V CDR1 and CDR2: PRHDT, FYEKMQ (reference sequence). The CDR3 nucleotides read TGTGCCAGCAGCTACCTAGCGGGAGGCAGCTCCTACAATGAGCAGTTCTTC. Its protein product is CASSYLAGGSSYNEQFF.

This chain links TRBV5-5 with TRBJ2-3, with TRBD2 identical over 12 bases. This CDR3 has 18 amino acids. Germline-derived CDR1 and CDR2 are SGHKS and YYEKEE (reference sequence). V shed 1 base, J shed 1 base, and the junction held 7 bases outside the gene matches. The CDR3 protein is CASSLMASGRAGTDTQYF. CDR3 sequence (DNA): TGTGCCAGCAGCTTGATGGCTAGCGGGAGGGCGGGCACAGATACGCAGTATTTT.

This clone was observed a handful of times. The genes are TRBV6-5 and TRBJ1-2, with D unclear. Trimming took 4 bases from V and 2 from J, leaving 8 bases between them. CDR3 length equals 13 residues. In germline, CDR1 is MNHEY, CDR2 SVGAGI. CDR3 protein: CASSSPANYGYTF. The CDR3 bases are TGTGCCAGCAGTTCCCCAGCAAACTATGGCTACACCTTC.

The rearrangement joins TRBV28 to TRBJ1-2, with D uncertain. This CDR3 is 13 amino acids long. Germline V CDR1 and CDR2: MDHEN, SYDVKM. V lost 3 bases and J lost 4, with 9 bases in between. The DNA for the CDR3 is TGTGCCAGCAGTTTCGGAGGATTCTATGGCTACACCTTC. Protein: CASSFGGFYGYTF.

This clone has just a few counts. The rearrangement uses TRBV10-1 and TRBJ2-3; 9 bases line up with TRBD1. Unmatched junction bases numbered 6, after V lost 7 bases and J lost 4 bases. This CDR3 has 14 amino acids. CDR1 is WNHNN, CDR2 SYGVQD, per germline (reference sequence). The CDR3 DNA sequence: TGCGCCAGCAAGCCGGGACAGGGCGCAGATACGCAGTATTTT. This translates into CASKPGQGADTQYF.

V and J are TRBV28 and TRBJ2-6; D remains unclear. CDR1 and CDR2 from the germline V gene are MDHEN and SYDVKM. The CDR3 runs 17 residues. V shed 3 bases and J shed 0 bases, with 12 bases lying between them. In DNA, the CDR3 is TGTGCCAGCAGTTTGCAGGTAGCTTACTCTGGGGCCAACGTCCTGACTTTC. Translation: CASSLQVAYSGANVLTF.

The V call is TRBV7-2, the J call TRBJ1-6; the D gene is possibly TRBD1 (5 bases). CDR1 SGHTA and CDR2 FQGNSA come from the germline V gene. The length of the CDR3 is 16 residues. Trimming shortened V by 3 bases and J by 0 bases, and 9 bases separated the two germline ends. The CDR3 sequence: CASSLYGGSYNSPLHF. The CDR3 nucleotides read TGTGCCAGCAGCTTGTATGGGGGCTCCTATAATTCACCCCTCCACTTT. Full variable domain (missing parts from reference TRBV7-2 and TRBJ1-6): GAGVSQSPSNKVTEKGKDVELRCDPISGHTALYWYRQSLGQGLEFLIYFQGNSAPDKSGLPSDRFSAERTGGSVSTLTIQRTQQEDSAVYLCASSLYGGSYNSPLHFGNGTRLTVT.